A single sample is the source of the 29 T cell receptor beta chains below, sequenced in a study of T cells after yellow fever vaccination. From the 5' RACE reads, TCRdb called clonotypes with MiXCR, one entry per CDR3 protein. The repertoire includes over 300,000 distinct CDR3 sequences, less than 4.5% of them detected once, and roughly a quarter sits in the top ten. The material was PBMCs, obtained on the day of the yellow fever booster vaccination. The receptors come from a man between 18 and 35 years old who received the YFV17D yellow fever vaccine.

This clonotype was seen a handful of times. The chain is built from TRBV9 and TRBJ1-6; D is possibly TRBD1 (5 bases). The CDR3 is made up of 18 amino acids. The V and J ends lost 3 bases and 0 bases respectively, with 16 bases between them. Germline V gives CDR1 SGDLS, CDR2 YYNGEE. CDR3 sequence: CASSGDPSASSYNSPLHF. In DNA, the CDR3 is TGTGCCAGCAGCGGGGACCCGTCGGCGAGCTCCTATAATTCACCCCTCCACTTT.

A few counts support this clonotype. The chain uses TRBV15 and TRBJ1-1; 9 bases are a match to TRBD1. The germline gives CDR1 LNHNV, CDR2 YYDKDF (reference sequence). This CDR3 region has 16 residues. V was clipped by 2 bases and J by 3 bases; unmatched bases: 7. The CDR3 sequence: CATSRPTQGADTEAFF. CDR3 nucleotides: TGTGCCACCAGCAGACCCACACAGGGGGCGGACACTGAAGCTTTCTTT.

At least ten counts were recorded for this clonotype. This sequence joins TRBV29-1 and TRBJ2-5, with TRBD2 identical over 12 bases. V dropped 5 bases and J dropped 1; count of bases not matched to a gene: 5. CDR3 length equals 15 residues. Germline V CDR1 and CDR2: SQVTM, ANQGSEA. CDR3 amino acids: CSVWRLAGAQETQYF. As DNA, the CDR3 is TGCAGCGTTTGGAGACTAGCGGGGGCCCAAGAGACCCAGTACTTC.

This chain links TRBV12-3 or TRBV12-4 with TRBJ2-7; D is perhaps TRBD2 (7 bases). V shed 6 bases and J shed 3 bases, with 24 bases lying between them. The CDR3 extends over 17 amino acids. CDR3 nucleotides: TGTGCCAGCAGGCCACAAGGGGGGGGGACGGCACACTACGAGCAGTACTTC. It codes for CASRPQGGGTAHYEQYF.

There are many counts of this clonotype. V and J are TRBV5-1 and TRBJ2-6, with D possibly being TRBD1 (5 bases). Germline V gene sequence: CDR1 SGHRS, CDR2 YFSETQ. V gave up 3 bases and J gave up 1 base, with 14 bases separating them. There are 17 residues in the CDR3. The CDR3 reads CASSYLGVGSGANVLTF. The CDR3 nucleotides read TGCGCCAGCAGCTACCTAGGGGTTGGGTCTGGGGCCAACGTCCTGACTTTC.

This clonotype has a count of ten or more. In DNA, the CDR3 is TGTGCCATCAGGGTGGGTTCGAGCTCTGGAAACACCATATATTTT. The encoded protein is CAIRVGSSSGNTIYF. This chain joins TRBV10-3 and TRBJ1-3; D not resolved. V was shortened by 6 bases and J by 0 bases, with 12 bases between the two germline ends. Germline CDR1 and CDR2: ENHRY and SYGVKD. The CDR3 has 15 residues.

This clonotype has a handful of counts. The chain has TRBV2 and TRBJ1-2; TRBD1 aligns across 10 bases. There are 16 residues in the CDR3. J was trimmed by 1 base and V by 5 bases; bases with no gene match: 7. The V gene's germline CDR1 is SNHLY and CDR2 FYNNEI. CDR3 DNA: TGTGCCAGCAGTTTCGACAGGGGGCTAGGTAACTATGGCTACACCTTC. It encodes CASSFDRGLGNYGYTF.

The rearrangement joins TRBV6-6 to TRBJ2-1; 8 positions match TRBD2. This CDR3 contains 14 residues. V trimming: 7 bases; J trimming: 8 bases; junction bases outside the gene matches: 10. From germline, CDR1 is MNHNY and CDR2 SVGAGI (reference sequence). CDR3 coding DNA: TGTGCCAGCAAGGCGGCGGGGGGTTTCGATGAGCAGTTCTTC. Its translation is CASKAAGGFDEQFF.

This clonotype appeared many times. J is TRBJ2-3 and V is TRBV7-8; D is possibly TRBD1 (6 bases). V lost 4 bases and J 6 bases, leaving 8 bases between the germline ends. CDR1 SGHVS and CDR2 FQNEAQ come from the germline V gene. The CDR3 runs to 12 residues. CDR3 bases: TGTGCCAGCAGCTCCCAGGGGGATACGCAGTATTTT. Translating gives CASSSQGDTQYF.

The chain combines TRBV7-7 with TRBJ2-7; D is perhaps TRBD2 (6 bases). Germline V gives CDR1 SSHAT, CDR2 FNYEAQ (reference sequence). V was clipped by 5 bases and J by 7 bases, with 24 bases between them. The CDR3 extends over 16 amino acids. The CDR3 DNA sequence: TGTGCCAGCAGCGCGAGTATGGGTGCCCCGGCGGGGGAGCAGTACTTC. Translating it yields CASSASMGAPAGEQYF.

This clonotype showed up many times. This rearrangement joins TRBV20-1 to TRBJ2-7; TRBD1 aligns across 8 bases. There are 13 residues in the CDR3. CDR1 DFQATT and CDR2 SNEGSKA come from the germline V gene (reference sequence). The ends lost 5 bases at V and 2 bases at J; junction bases unmatched: 5. The CDR3 is CSAVDRVAYEQYF. DNA of the CDR3: TGCAGTGCTGTGGACAGGGTAGCCTACGAGCAGTACTTC.

The rearrangement joins TRBV4-3 to TRBJ2-5; TRBD1 matches 7 bases. The CDR3 sequence is 17 residues long. The germline V gene has CDR1 LGHNA and CDR2 YSLEER. The V segment lost 1 base and the J segment 5 bases; nucleotides outside the gene matches: 13. The CDR3 region has the DNA TGCGCCAGCAGCCAAGGGAAGGGGGCAGGGTTCGGCGAGACCCAGTACTTC. The encoded protein is CASSQGKGAGFGETQYF.

This clonotype was found many times. This rearrangement joins TRBV5-1 to TRBJ2-5; no clear D. The germline gives CDR1 SGHRS, CDR2 YFSETQ. The CDR3 has 12 residues. Trimming shortened V by 4 bases and J by 5 bases, and 9 bases separated the two germline ends. CDR3 nucleotide sequence: TGCGCCAGCAGCGAAATTTGGGAGACCCAGTACTTC. Protein: CASSEIWETQYF. The full variable domain, rest sourced from reference TRBV5-1 and TRBJ2-5, is KAGVTQTPRYLIKTRGQQVTLSCSPISGHRSVSWYQQTPGQGLQFLFEYFSETQRNKGNFPGRFSGRQFSNSRSEMNVSTLELGDSALYLCASSEIWETQYFGPGTRLLVL.

This clonotype was counted at least ten times. The chain has TRBV12-3 or TRBV12-4 and TRBJ1-5; 9 bases fit TRBD1. V trimming: 5 bases; J trimming: 3 bases; junction bases outside the gene matches: 5. CDR3 size: 15 residues. The CDR3 sequence is CASSGDREVNQPQHF. In DNA, the CDR3 is TGTGCCAGCAGTGGGGACAGGGAGGTCAATCAGCCCCAGCATTTT.

The chain recombines TRBV12-3 or TRBV12-4 with TRBJ2-6; the D gene is possibly TRBD1 (6 bases). The CDR3 is 15 residues long. Trimming took off 6 bases at V and 3 bases at J, with 12 bases between the two ends. CDR3 in amino acids: CASRLGTIGANVLTF. The CDR3 coding sequence is TGTGCCAGCAGACTAGGGACAATTGGGGCCAACGTCCTGACTTTC.

Ten or more counts support this clonotype. The V and J genes are TRBV4-1 and TRBJ2-2; D tentatively reads TRBD1 or TRBD2 (5 bases each). Per the germline V gene, CDR1 is MGHRA and CDR2 is YSYEKL. The CDR3 spans 15 residues. V was pared by 6 bases and J by 4 bases, with 15 bases between. CDR3: CASSYSGTVTGELFF. The CDR3, as DNA: TGCGCCAGCAGTTACTCCGGGACCGTCACCGGGGAGCTGTTTTTT.

This clonotype was found many times. The chain joins TRBV7-9 to TRBJ1-3; a weak D match, TRBD1 (5 bases). Germline CDR1 reads SEHNR; CDR2 reads FQNEAQ (reference sequence). The CDR3 totals 14 residues. Trimming left V 6 bases short and J 0 bases short, with 9 bases between. The CDR3 here is CASSDSDSGNTIYF. CDR3 DNA: TGTGCCAGCAGTGACAGCGACTCTGGAAACACCATATATTTT. The entire variable domain, with the rest obtained from reference TRBV7-9 and TRBJ1-3, is as follows: DTGVSQNPRHKITKRGQNVTFRCDPISEHNRLYWYRQTLGQGPEFLTYFQNEAQLEKSRLLSDRFSAERPKGSFSTLEIQRTEQGDSAMYLCASSDSDSGNTIYFGEGSWLTVV.

This clonotype was seen more than once but under ten times. This chain links TRBV6-5 with TRBJ1-1; tentative D call: TRBD1 (6 bases). Trimming stripped 0 bases from V and 5 bases from J, with 10 bases between. In germline, CDR1 is MNHEY, CDR2 SVGAGI. This CDR3 comprises 14 residues. The CDR3 region is CASSYSGQLTEAFF. In nucleotides, the CDR3 is TGTGCCAGCAGTTACTCCGGACAGCTAACTGAAGCTTTCTTT.

Ten or more counts support this clonotype. This chain uses TRBV12-3 or TRBV12-4 with TRBJ1-1; 7 bases are shared with TRBD1. Losses at the gene ends were 2 bases for V and 5 bases for J; bases not matched to a gene: 2. The CDR3 loop spans 13 amino acids. The CDR3 coding sequence is TGTGCCAGCAGTTTACCAGGGGGGACTGAAGCTTTCTTT. Translated, it gives CASSLPGGTEAFF.

With respect to this clonotype: A much larger clone sits a single nucleotide away, making a read error possible. The CDR3 bases are TGTGCCAGCAGCGAAAACTTACACCAGCCCCAGAATTTT. As protein: CASSENLHQPQNF. V usage is TRBV5-6 and J usage is TRBJ1-5, with no clear D. From germline, CDR1 is SGHDT and CDR2 YYEEEE. The CDR3 runs 13 residues.

This clonotype was observed many times. The V call is TRBV5-6, the J call TRBJ1-2; TRBD1 agrees at 7 bases. There are 14 residues in the CDR3. Germline loops: CDR1 SGHDT, CDR2 YYEEEE. V gave up 2 bases and J gave up 6 bases; unmatched junction bases: 7. The CDR3 reads CASSFDRVGNGYTF. The CDR3 DNA reads TGTGCCAGCAGCTTTGACAGGGTGGGGAATGGCTACACCTTC.

Ten or more counts support this clonotype. This chain links TRBV5-5 with TRBJ2-7, with 10 bases identical to TRBD1. With V trimmed by 3 bases and J by 3 bases, 6 bases remained unmatched. The germline V gene encodes CDR1 SGHKS and CDR2 YYEKEE (reference sequence). The CDR3 is 15 residues long. The CDR3 DNA reads TGTGCCAGCAGCTCATCCGGGACAGGGGTCTACGAGCAGTACTTC. It translates to CASSSSGTGVYEQYF. The full variable domain, its missing parts supplied by reference TRBV5-5 and TRBJ2-7, is DAGVTQSPTHLIKTRGQQVTLRCSPISGHKSVSWYQQVLGQGPQFIFQYYEKEERGRGNFPDRFSARQFPNYSSELNVNALLLGDSALYLCASSSSGTGVYEQYFGPGTRLTVT.

The table lists this clonotype with a few counts. The V gene is TRBV12-3 or TRBV12-4, the J gene TRBJ2-7; D not certain. The CDR3 contains 10 residues. The V end was cut by 8 bases, the J end by 6 bases, with 8 bases between. The chain's CDR3 is CASGLGEQYF. DNA for the CDR3: TGTGCCAGCGGATTGGGCGAGCAGTACTTC.

This clonotype was detected many times. The chain uses TRBV9 and TRBJ2-2; TRBD2 aligns across 11 bases. V dropped 0 bases and J dropped 6; count of bases not matched to a gene: 4. CDR1 and CDR2 (germline): SGDLS, YYNGEE. This CDR3 region has 16 residues. The CDR3 DNA reads as TGTGCCAGCAGCGTAGGACTAGCGGGGTCCCCCGGGGAGCTGTTTTTT. Its translation is CASSVGLAGSPGELFF.

The chain is built from TRBV28 and TRBJ1-2; possibly TRBD1 for D (6 bases). CDR1 is MDHEN, CDR2 SYDVKM, per germline. The V end lost 3 bases, the J end lost 0 bases, and 17 bases lay between the germline ends. The CDR3 spans 17 residues. CDR3 DNA: TGTGCCAGCAGTTTGGGGGGGGCACAAGAACCTAACTATGGCTACACCTTC. It is translated as CASSLGGAQEPNYGYTF.

The chain couples TRBV6-5 to TRBJ1-3, with no clear D. The germline V gene has CDR1 MNHEY and CDR2 SVGAGI. The CDR3 runs to 14 residues. V was trimmed by 0 bases and J by 0 bases, leaving 3 bases between them. The DNA for the CDR3 is TGTGCCAGCAGTTACTCGATCTCTGGAAACACCATATATTTT. Translating it yields CASSYSISGNTIYF.

This clonotype was found many times. The chain couples TRBV20-1 to TRBJ1-1; D unclear. Germline-derived CDR1 and CDR2 are DFQATT and SNEGSKA (reference sequence). This CDR3 is 14 amino acids long. V was cut by 1 base and J by 3 bases, with 12 bases left in between. The CDR3 spells CSARVVDTYTEAFF. CDR3 nucleotide sequence: TGCAGTGCTAGAGTGGTCGACACCTACACTGAAGCTTTCTTT.

This clonotype was found many times. The rearrangement joins TRBV24-1 to TRBJ1-5; the match to TRBD1 covers 7 bases. V dropped 3 bases and J dropped 5; count of bases not matched to a gene: 3. In germline, CDR1 is KGHDR, CDR2 SFDVKD. The CDR3 consists of 14 residues. CDR3 DNA sequence: TGTGCCACCAGTGATGTAACAGGGGATCAGCCCCAGCATTTT. Amino acid sequence: CATSDVTGDQPQHF.

This clonotype was detected many times. The rearrangement links TRBV6-5 to TRBJ2-1; D assignment may be TRBD1 or TRBD2 (5 bases each). In germline, CDR1 is MNHEY, CDR2 SVGAGI. The V end lost 4 bases, the J end lost 2 bases, and 12 bases lay between the germline ends. The CDR3 totals 15 residues. The CDR3 DNA follows: TGTGCCAGCAGTTCTGGGGACGGCGCCTACAATGAGCAGTTCTTC. Translated, it gives CASSSGDGAYNEQFF.